The sequence of this T cell receptor (beta chain) was determined in a study of T cell responses to AZD1222 COVID-19 vaccine. The length of the CDR3 is 15 residues. In germline, CDR1 is SNHLY, CDR2 FYNNEI. The ends were cut back, 3 bases at V and 3 bases at J, with 14 bases in the middle. Sequenced by immunoSEQ multiplex PCR; TCRdb stores in-frame clones only, minus some. The repertoire includes around 94,000 clones, about four fifths of them detected once, and over 15% sits in the top ten. The source is an adult in good health. The chain is built from TRBV2 and TRBJ1-2, with TRBD1 as a possible D gene (6 bases). Sample: peripheral blood, taken on day 0 of AZD1222 vaccination. The CDR3 DNA reads TGTGCCAGCAGTGATTCTGCAGGGGCCCACTATGGCTACACCTTC. Its translation: CASSDSAGAHYGYTF.